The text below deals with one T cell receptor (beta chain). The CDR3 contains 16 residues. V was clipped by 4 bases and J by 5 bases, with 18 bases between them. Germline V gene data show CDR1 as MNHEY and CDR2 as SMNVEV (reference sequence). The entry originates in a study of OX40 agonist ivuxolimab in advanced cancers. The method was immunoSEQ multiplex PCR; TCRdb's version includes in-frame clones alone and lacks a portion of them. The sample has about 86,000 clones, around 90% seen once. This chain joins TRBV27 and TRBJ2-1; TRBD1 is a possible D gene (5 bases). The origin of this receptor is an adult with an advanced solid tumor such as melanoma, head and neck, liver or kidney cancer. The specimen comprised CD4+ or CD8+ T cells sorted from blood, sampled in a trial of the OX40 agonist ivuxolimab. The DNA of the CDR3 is TGTGCCAGCAGTTCCCAGAAATGGAAGGGGCACAATGAGCAGTTCTTC. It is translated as CASSSQKWKGHNEQFF.